These 11 T cell receptor beta chains came from one sample sequenced in a study of blood T cell repertoires in COVID-19. Repertoires were generated with immunoSEQ multiplex PCR, while TCRdb's copy carries only in-frame clones and drops some. The data contain tens of thousands of clones, roughly 80% of them seen just once; the ten biggest clones take up about 4%. The sample was PBMCs or T cells enriched from blood (not recorded which). The receptors originated from a woman aged 40-49 years with acute COVID-19.

J is TRBJ1-5 and V is TRBV11-2, with 8 bases identical to TRBD1. CDR3 length: 15 amino acids. Germline CDR1 reads SGHAT; CDR2 reads FQNNGV. V lost 5 bases to trimming and J lost 0 bases; unmatched junction nucleotides: 3. In DNA, the CDR3 is TGTGCCAGCAGCGCACAGGGGGATAGCAATCAGCCCCAGCATTTT. Translating gives CASSAQGDSNQPQHF.

The chain uses TRBV7-2 and TRBJ1-1; D not resolved. The germline CDR1 and CDR2 sequences are SGHTA and FQGNSA. With 0 bases removed from V and 7 bases from J, the gap between germline ends came to 9 bases. This CDR3 spans 13 amino acids. CDR3 sequence reads: CASSLAVDLEAFF. DNA of the CDR3: TGTGCCAGCAGCTTAGCCGTAGATCTTGAAGCTTTCTTT. The entire variable domain, with the rest obtained from reference TRBV7-2 and TRBJ1-1, is as follows: GAGVSQSPSNKVTEKGKDVELRCDPISGHTALYWYRQSLGQGLEFLIYFQGNSAPDKSGLPSDRFSAERTGGSVSTLTIQRTQQEDSAVYLCASSLAVDLEAFFGQGTRLTVV.

Here the CDR3 DNA reads TGCAGCGTTGGACAGGGAACAAACTATGGCTACACCTTC. Protein: CSVGQGTNYGYTF. The chain joins TRBV29-1 to TRBJ1-2; TRBD1 matches 7 bases. The CDR3 totals 13 residues. Unmatched junction bases numbered 4, after V lost 4 bases and J lost 2 bases. Germline CDR1 and CDR2: SQVTM and ANQGSEA.

The chain recombines TRBV13 with TRBJ2-1; TRBD2 aligns across 8 bases. CDR1 is PRHDT, CDR2 FYEKMQ, per germline (reference sequence). The J segment lost 2 bases and the V segment lost 5 bases, leaving 5 bases of the junction unmatched. The CDR3 totals 15 residues. Written as DNA, the CDR3 is TGTGCCAGCAGCATGACTAGCGACCCCTACAATGAGCAGTTCTTC. Protein: CASSMTSDPYNEQFF.

The chain has TRBV9 and TRBJ2-4; 9 nucleotides line up with TRBD2. In germline, CDR1 is SGDLS, CDR2 YYNGEE. The CDR3 loop spans 15 amino acids. V lost 0 bases to trimming and J lost 8 bases; unmatched junction nucleotides: 6. Here the CDR3 DNA reads TGTGCCAGCAGCGTAGGGCCTAGCGGGAAAGACATTCAGTACTTC. Protein sequence: CASSVGPSGKDIQYF.

The CDR3 spells CASSLTVNSYEQYV. Here the CDR3 DNA reads TGTGCCAGCAGCTTAACTGTCAACTCCTACGAGCAGTACGTC. The chain joins TRBV11-2 to TRBJ2-7; D ambiguous. Trimming cost V 2 bases and J 0 bases, with 8 bases left between them. There are 14 residues in the CDR3. The germline gives CDR1 SGHAT, CDR2 FQNNGV.

The chain uses TRBV6-5 and TRBJ2-2, with 9 bases fitting TRBD2. Germline trimming cut 2 bases from V and 4 bases from J; bases unmatched to any gene: 5. Germline CDR1 and CDR2: MNHEY and SVGAGI. CDR3 length: 16 residues. CDR3 sequence reads: CASSYTRLAATGELFF. Here the CDR3 DNA reads TGTGCCAGCAGTTACACCCGACTAGCGGCCACCGGGGAGCTGTTTTTT.

This chain connects TRBV5-4 to TRBJ1-4, with D possibly matching TRBD1 (5 bases). The V gene's germline CDR1 is SGHNT and CDR2 YYREEE (reference sequence). Trimming took off 3 bases at V and 0 bases at J, with 12 bases between the two ends. This CDR3 is 16 amino acids long. This CDR3 reads CASSSLSGPTNEKLFF. The CDR3 bases are TGTGCCAGCAGCTCCCTTTCAGGGCCAACTAATGAAAAACTGTTTTTT.

The rearrangement joins TRBV2 to TRBJ2-2, with a tentative D call TRBD1 (6 bases). CDR1 and CDR2 from the germline V gene are SNHLY and FYNNEI. Trimming left V 5 bases short and J 10 bases short, with 20 bases between. The CDR3 loop spans 15 amino acids. DNA of the CDR3: TGTGCCAGCAGTTGGGGACACAAGAACACCTTGGAGCTGTTTTTT. Translation: CASSWGHKNTLELFF.

This clone has only one observation. This chain joins TRBV19 and TRBJ2-1; 9 nucleotides match TRBD2. J lost 3 bases, V lost 0 bases, and 12 bases had no gene match. The CDR3 totals 19 residues. Germline V gene data show CDR1 as LNHDA and CDR2 as SQIVND (reference sequence). CDR3 sequence (DNA): TGTGCCAGTAGTATAGATCTTGGGGCGGCTAGCGGGGTCTACAATGAGCAGTTCTTC. It encodes CASSIDLGAASGVYNEQFF.

V is TRBV29-1 and J is TRBJ1-2; maybe TRBD1 (5 bases). The CDR3 has 12 amino acids. Germline values: CDR1 SQVTM, CDR2 ANQGSEA. Trimming took 6 bases from V and 6 from J, leaving 14 bases between them. The DNA of the CDR3 is TGCAGCGTGGGGGAGGGCGCCCATGGCTACACCTTC. Translating it yields CSVGEGAHGYTF.